This T cell receptor beta chain stems from a study of blood T cell repertoires in COVID-19. This clone has just a few counts. This CDR3 spans 16 amino acids. Per germline, CDR1 SEHNR and CDR2 FQNEAQ (reference sequence). Trimming shortened V by 3 bases and J by 5 bases, and 16 bases separated the two germline ends. The method was immunoSEQ multiplex PCR; TCRdb's version includes in-frame clones alone and lacks a portion of them. In the table there are about 62,000 clones, about nine tenths of which are singletons. Sequencing input: peripheral blood. This rearrangement joins TRBV7-9 to TRBJ2-2; the D gene is possibly TRBD1 (6 bases). The TCR originated in a woman aged 80 or over with acute or convalescent COVID-19. The CDR3 spells CASSFRIGGRTGELFF. The CDR3 bases are TGTGCCAGCAGCTTCCGGATAGGGGGAAGGACCGGGGAGCTGTTTTTT.